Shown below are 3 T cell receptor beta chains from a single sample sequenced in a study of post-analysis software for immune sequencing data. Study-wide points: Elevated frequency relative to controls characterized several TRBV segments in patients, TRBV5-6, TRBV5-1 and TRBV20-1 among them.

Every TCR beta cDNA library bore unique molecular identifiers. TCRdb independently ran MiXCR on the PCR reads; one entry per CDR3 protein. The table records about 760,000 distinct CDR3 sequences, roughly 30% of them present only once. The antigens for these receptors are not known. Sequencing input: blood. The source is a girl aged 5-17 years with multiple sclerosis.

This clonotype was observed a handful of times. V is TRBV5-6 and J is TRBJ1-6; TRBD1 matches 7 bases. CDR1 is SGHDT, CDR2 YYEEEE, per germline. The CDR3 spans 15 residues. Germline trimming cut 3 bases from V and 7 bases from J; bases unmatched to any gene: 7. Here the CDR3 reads CASSWGGGRNSPLHF. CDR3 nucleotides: TGTGCCAGCAGCTGGGGAGGGGGCAGGAATTCACCCCTCCACTTT.

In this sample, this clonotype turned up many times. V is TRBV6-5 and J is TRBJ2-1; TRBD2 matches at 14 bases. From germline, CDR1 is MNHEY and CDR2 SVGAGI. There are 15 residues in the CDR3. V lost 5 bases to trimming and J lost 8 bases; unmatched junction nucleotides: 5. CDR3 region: CASSRGLAGGDEQFF. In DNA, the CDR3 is TGTGCCAGCAGTCGCGGACTAGCGGGGGGCGATGAGCAGTTCTTC.

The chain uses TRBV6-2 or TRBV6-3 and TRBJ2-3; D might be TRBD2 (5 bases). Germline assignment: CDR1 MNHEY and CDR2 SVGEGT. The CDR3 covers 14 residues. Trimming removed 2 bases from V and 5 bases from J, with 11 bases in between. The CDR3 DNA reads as TGTGCCAGCAGTTACGCCGGGGTTGGAGATACGCAGTATTTT. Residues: CASSYAGVGDTQYF.